This T cell receptor beta chain emerged from a study of CD8+CD57+ T cells in acquired aplastic anemia. Across the whole study: CD4+ and CD8+ cells, once sorted, gave DNA averaging roughly 3 ug.

Note on this clonotype: Antigen: not known.

Genomic DNA constituted the template upon which TCR beta VDJ and CDR3 profiling was performed. TCRdb independently ran MiXCR on the reads; one entry per CDR3 protein. The repertoire consists of roughly 250,000 distinct CDR3 sequences, with roughly 82% occurring once and the leading ten covering 42%. All patients picked for sequencing had shown, by flow cytometry, an expansion of CD8+CD57+ cells. Patients, without exception, had severe acquired aplastic anemia. No patient had been given any therapy when blood was sampled. This CDR3 contains 16 residues. Trimming removed 0 bases at V and 5 bases at J, with 16 bases between. In germline, CDR1 is SGHAT, CDR2 FQNNGV. Study-wide points: Patients and controls had in common 25 to 30 CD8+ CDR3 sequences.

The TCR comes from a human donor with aplastic anemia. J is TRBJ1-2 and V is TRBV11-2; tentative D call: TRBD1 (5 bases). The sample was sorted CD4+, CD8+, or CD8+CD57+ T cells (not recorded which) from PBMCs. The CDR3 loop is CASSLDGQGGPYGYTF. The DNA of the CDR3 is TGTGCCAGCAGCTTAGATGGGCAGGGAGGGCCTTATGGCTACACCTTC.